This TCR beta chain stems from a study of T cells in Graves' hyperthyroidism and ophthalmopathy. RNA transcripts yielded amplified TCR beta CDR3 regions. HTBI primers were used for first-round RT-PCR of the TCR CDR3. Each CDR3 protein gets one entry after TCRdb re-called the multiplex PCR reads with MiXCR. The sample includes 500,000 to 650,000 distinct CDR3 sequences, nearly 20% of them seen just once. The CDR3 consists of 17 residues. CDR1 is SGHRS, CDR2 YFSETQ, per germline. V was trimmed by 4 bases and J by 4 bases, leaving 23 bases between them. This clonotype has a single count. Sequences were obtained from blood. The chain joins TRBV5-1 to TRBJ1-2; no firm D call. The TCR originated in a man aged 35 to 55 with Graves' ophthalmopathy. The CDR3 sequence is CASSPESWRKRTYGYTF. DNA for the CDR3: TGCGCCAGCAGCCCCGAATCCTGGAGAAAGAGAACCTATGGCTACACCTTC.